One and the same sample provided the 17 T cell receptor beta chains below, sequenced in a study of T cells in Graves' hyperthyroidism and ophthalmopathy. Amplified TCR beta CDR3 regions derived from RNA transcripts. Initially, a first-round RT-PCR of the TCR CDR3 employed the HTBI primer set. TCRdb re-derived calls from the multiplex PCR reads in MiXCR, one entry per CDR3 protein. The sample contains about 700,000 distinct CDR3 sequences, about 15% of which appear only once. Material for sequencing was blood. The origin of the receptors is a woman under 30 with Graves' hyperthyroidism.

This clonotype came up many times. V usage is TRBV6-2 or TRBV6-3 and J usage is TRBJ2-5; 9 bases match TRBD1. The V and J ends lost 2 bases and 5 bases, in that order; junction bases with no gene match: 9. This CDR3 has 16 amino acids. In germline, CDR1 is MNHEY, CDR2 SVGEGT. As DNA, the CDR3 is TGTGCCAGCAGTTACGGGACAGGGTTCATCGTGGAGACCCAGTACTTC. Amino acid sequence: CASSYGTGFIVETQYF.

This clonotype was counted many times. V usage is TRBV7-2 and J usage is TRBJ2-7; 9 bases match TRBD1. This CDR3 contains 14 residues. Germline V gene lookup returns CDR1 SGHTA and CDR2 FQGNSA. J gave up 0 bases and V 5 bases, and 2 bases lay outside the gene matches. The CDR3 protein is CASSAQGASYEQYF. CDR3 DNA sequence: TGTGCCAGCAGCGCACAGGGGGCCTCCTACGAGCAGTACTTC.

This clonotype showed up many times. V usage is TRBV7-9 and J usage is TRBJ2-1, with D possibly matching TRBD1 (5 bases). From germline, CDR1 is SEHNR and CDR2 FQNEAQ (reference sequence). Between the trimmed V and J ends, which lost 10 bases and 5 bases, there was a span of 12 bases. This CDR3 spans 12 amino acids. The CDR3 DNA sequence: TGTGCCAAAGGGGTTTGGGACAATGAGCAGTTCTTC. Its protein product is CAKGVWDNEQFF.

The V and J genes are TRBV6-1 and TRBJ2-7; 12 nucleotides line up with TRBD2. CDR1 MNHNS and CDR2 SASEGT come from the germline V gene. The CDR3 spans 17 residues. V was pared by 5 bases and J by 4 bases, with 12 bases of the junction left unmatched. DNA for the CDR3: TGTGCCAGCAGTCGACTAGCGGGAGCTCTTCCTCCATACGAGCAGTACTTC. Amino acids: CASSRLAGALPPYEQYF.

This chain links TRBV25-1 with TRBJ2-1, with D possibly being TRBD2 (6 bases). This CDR3 has 16 amino acids. The V gene's germline CDR1 is MGHDK and CDR2 SYGVNS. V lost 1 base, J lost 0 bases, and 10 bases lay in between. This CDR3 is CASSESRGSSYNEQFF. For the CDR3, the DNA is TGTGCCAGCAGTGAATCGCGGGGAAGCTCCTACAATGAGCAGTTCTTC.

This clonotype was counted many times. The chain recombines TRBV2 with TRBJ1-4; D gene uncertain. V gave up 7 bases and J gave up 0 bases, with 6 bases separating them. The CDR3 extends over 13 amino acids. Germline V lookup: CDR1 SNHLY, CDR2 FYNNEI. CDR3 loop: CASIRATNEKLFF. In DNA, the CDR3 is TGTGCCAGCATTCGGGCAACTAATGAAAAACTGTTTTTT.

In its sample, this clonotype was seen many times. V gene TRBV28 combines with J gene TRBJ2-1, with D uncertain. This CDR3 spans 13 amino acids. Germline V lookup: CDR1 MDHEN, CDR2 SYDVKM. V lost 2 bases, J lost 13 bases, and 15 bases lay in between. This CDR3 is CASSLGRRLNQFF. The CDR3 DNA follows: TGTGCCAGCAGTTTAGGTCGACGCTTGAATCAGTTCTTC.

The chain combines TRBV13 with TRBJ2-5; the D gene is possibly TRBD2 (6 bases). Trimming took off 5 bases at V and 2 bases at J, with 12 bases between the two ends. The CDR3 length is 14 residues. Germline V gives CDR1 PRHDT, CDR2 FYEKMQ (reference sequence). CDR3: CASSQDGGQETQYF. The CDR3 bases are TGTGCCAGCAGCCAGGACGGGGGACAAGAGACCCAGTACTTC.

The DNA of the CDR3 is TGTGCCAGCAGCTTAGATCCTTGGTCGAGCTCCTACAATGAGCAGTTCTTC. The encoded protein is CASSLDPWSSSYNEQFF. This chain joins TRBV5-5 and TRBJ2-1, with D unclear. The CDR3 runs 17 residues. V was trimmed by 2 bases and J by 0 bases, leaving 15 bases between them. In germline, CDR1 is SGHKS, CDR2 YYEKEE (reference sequence). The full variable domain, rest sourced from reference TRBV5-5 and TRBJ2-1, is DAGVTQSPTHLIKTRGQQVTLRCSPISGHKSVSWYQQVLGQGPQFIFQYYEKEERGRGNFPDRFSARQFPNYSSELNVNALLLGDSALYLCASSLDPWSSSYNEQFFGPGTRLTVL.

This clonotype was seen only a few times. J is TRBJ1-5 and V is TRBV4-1; possible D gene TRBD1, 6 bases. V was trimmed by 4 bases and J by 6 bases, leaving 16 bases between them. The CDR3 sequence is 15 residues long. CDR1 is MGHRA and CDR2 is YSYEKL in the germline V gene. CDR3 amino acids: CASSLEVLGGQPQHF. The DNA for the CDR3 is TGCGCCAGCAGCCTAGAGGTCCTAGGGGGTCAGCCCCAGCATTTT.

The chain employs TRBV7-2 and TRBJ2-7; 14 bases line up with TRBD2. Germline lookup yields CDR1 SGHTA and CDR2 FQGNSA. The V gene end was trimmed by 5 bases and the J gene end by 4 bases; junction bases not matched to a gene: 4. This CDR3 has 15 amino acids. As DNA, the CDR3 is TGTGCCAGCAGCGTGACTAGCGGGAGGGGATACGAGCAGTACTTC. It codes for CASSVTSGRGYEQYF. The whole variable domain, remainder taken from reference TRBV7-2 and TRBJ2-7, is GAGVSQSPSNKVTEKGKDVELRCDPISGHTALYWYRQSLGQGLEFLIYFQGNSAPDKSGLPSDRFSAERTGGSVSTLTIQRTQQEDSAVYLCASSVTSGRGYEQYFGPGTRLTVT.

This clonotype was seen at least ten times. The V gene is TRBV3-1, the J gene TRBJ1-2; the D is unclear. Trimming shortened V by 5 bases and J by 4 bases, and 11 bases separated the two germline ends. Germline CDR1 and CDR2: LGHDT and YNNKEL (reference sequence). This CDR3 spans 13 amino acids. CDR3 nucleotides: TGTGCCAGCAGCTATCGCGAGGGCTATGGCTACACCTTC. It encodes CASSYREGYGYTF.

This clonotype was recorded many times. The V gene is TRBV11-2, the J gene TRBJ2-5, with 8 bases fitting TRBD2. Germline values: CDR1 SGHAT, CDR2 FQNNGV. CDR3 length: 16 amino acids. Trimming took 2 bases from V and 5 from J; bases not matched to a gene: 10. The CDR3 DNA reads as TGTGCCAGCAGCTTACCTAGCGGGCCTACTAGGGAGACCCAGTACTTC. Translation gives CASSLPSGPTRETQYF.

This chain connects TRBV12-3 or TRBV12-4 to TRBJ2-7, with TRBD2 matching 13 bases. The CDR3 is made up of 17 amino acids. The J segment lost 1 base and the V segment lost 6 bases, leaving 9 bases of the junction unmatched. As DNA, the CDR3 is TGTGCCAGCAGGGAGCAGGGGGGACTAGCGGGGTCCTACGAGCAGTACTTC. It codes for CASREQGGLAGSYEQYF.

This clonotype was recorded many times. V and J are TRBV10-2 and TRBJ1-4; D ambiguous. V shed 3 bases and J shed 0 bases, with 8 bases lying between them. Germline lookup yields CDR1 WSHSY and CDR2 SAAADI. The CDR3 spans 15 residues. CDR3 in DNA: TGCGCCAGCAGTGACCCGTTTGCAACTAATGAAAAACTGTTTTTT. Protein sequence: CASSDPFATNEKLFF.

This clonotype has at least ten counts. This chain joins TRBV2 and TRBJ2-7; D perhaps matches TRBD2 (6 bases). In germline, CDR1 is SNHLY, CDR2 FYNNEI. This CDR3 has 16 amino acids. V shed 2 bases and J shed 0 bases, with 14 bases lying between them. In DNA form, the CDR3 reads TGTGCCAGCAGTGAAAGGGGAGGCGGGAACTCCTACGAGCAGTACTTC. This translates into CASSERGGGNSYEQYF.

The V call is TRBV6-2 or TRBV6-3, the J call TRBJ1-1; a possible D gene is TRBD1 (5 bases). The CDR3 totals 14 residues. V lost 5 bases and J 5 bases, leaving 15 bases between the germline ends. Germline-derived CDR1 and CDR2 are MNHEY and SVGEGT. The CDR3 region has the DNA TGTGCCAGCAGTACCCAGGGCAGAAGGACTGAAGCTTTCTTT. Translation: CASSTQGRRTEAFF.